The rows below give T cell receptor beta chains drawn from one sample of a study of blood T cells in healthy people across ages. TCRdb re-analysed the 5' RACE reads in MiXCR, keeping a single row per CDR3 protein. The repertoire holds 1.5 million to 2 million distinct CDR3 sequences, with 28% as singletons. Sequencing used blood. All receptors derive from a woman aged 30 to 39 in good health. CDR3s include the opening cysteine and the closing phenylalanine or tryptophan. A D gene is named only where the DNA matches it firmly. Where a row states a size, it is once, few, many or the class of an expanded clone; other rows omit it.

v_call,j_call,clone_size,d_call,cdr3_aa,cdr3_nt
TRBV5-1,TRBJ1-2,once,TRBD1,CASSSAGTENYGYTF,TGCGCCAGCAGCTCGGCCGGGACAGAGAACTATGGCTACACCTTC
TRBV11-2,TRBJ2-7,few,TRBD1,CASSSPRQGTAYEQYF,TGTGCCAGCAGCTCCCCTCGACAGGGTACAGCCTACGAGCAGTACTTC
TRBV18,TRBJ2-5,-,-,CASSLGTKGTQYF,TGTGCCAGCTCACTCGGAACCAAAGGGACCCAGTACTTC
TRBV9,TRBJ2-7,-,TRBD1,CASSVGDRDGEQYF,TGTGCCAGCAGCGTAGGGGACAGGGACGGCGAGCAGTACTTC
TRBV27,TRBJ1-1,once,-,CASSLQVGTEAFF,TGTGCCAGCAGTTTACAGGTGGGGACAGAAGCTTTCTTT
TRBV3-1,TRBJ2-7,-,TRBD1,CTSSQTGPYEQYF,TGTACCAGCAGCCAGACAGGGCCCTACGAGCAGTACTTC
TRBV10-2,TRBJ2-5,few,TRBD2,CASSESVSGRWRFGETQYF,TGCGCCAGCAGTGAGTCGGTTAGCGGGAGGTGGAGGTTCGGGGAGACCCAGTACTTC
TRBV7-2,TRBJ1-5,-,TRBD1,CASSFDRASNQPQHF,TGTGCCAGCAGTTTCGACAGGGCTAGCAATCAGCCCCAGCATTTT
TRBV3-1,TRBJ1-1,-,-,CASSQDDGGDTEAFF,TGTGCCAGCAGCCAAGACGACGGAGGGGACACTGAAGCTTTCTTT
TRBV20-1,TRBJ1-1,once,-,CRVRWNTEAFF,TGCAGGGTTAGGTGGAACACTGAAGCTTTCTTT
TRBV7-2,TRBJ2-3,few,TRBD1,CASSPGQGGWGTDTQYF,TGTGCCAGCAGCCCCGGACAGGGTGGATGGGGCACAGATACGCAGTATTTT
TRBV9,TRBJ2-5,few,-,CASSVAGRPQETQYF,TGTGCCAGCAGCGTAGCCGGGCGGCCCCAAGAGACCCAGTACTTC
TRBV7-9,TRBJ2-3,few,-,CASSLAQGYDTQYF,TGTGCCAGCAGCTTAGCCCAGGGTTACGATACGCAGTATTTT
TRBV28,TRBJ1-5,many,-,CASSFGVHSNQPQHF,TGTGCCAGCAGTTTCGGGGTCCATAGCAATCAGCCCCAGCATTTT
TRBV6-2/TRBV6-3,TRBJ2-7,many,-,CASSYLGLSYEQYF,TGTGCCAGCAGTTATCTGGGACTTTCCTACGAGCAGTACTTC
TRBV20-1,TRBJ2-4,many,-,CSAPRALAKNIQYF,TGCAGTGCTCCCCGGGCCTTAGCCAAAAACATTCAGTACTTC
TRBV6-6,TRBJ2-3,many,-,CASSSPPPGTDTQYF,TGTGCCAGCAGTTCTCCACCTCCAGGCACAGATACGCAGTATTTT
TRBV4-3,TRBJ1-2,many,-,CASSQEFAENYGYTF,TGCGCCAGCAGCCAAGAATTCGCAGAAAACTATGGCTACACCTTC
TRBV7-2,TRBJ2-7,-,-,CASSLRPPEAPTYEQYF,TGTGCCAGCAGCCTACGCCCTCCCGAAGCACCGACCTACGAGCAGTACTTC
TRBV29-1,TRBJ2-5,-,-,CSVEIEGETQYF,TGCAGCGTTGAAATAGAAGGGGAGACCCAGTACTTC
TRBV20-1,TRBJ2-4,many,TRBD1,CSARTGTVGIQYF,TGCAGTGCCCGGACCGGGACAGTAGGCATTCAGTACTTC
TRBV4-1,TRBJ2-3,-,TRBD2,CASSQAVQRGGLYTQYF,TGCGCCAGCAGCCAAGCCGTCCAGCGGGGGGGCTTGTATACGCAGTATTTT
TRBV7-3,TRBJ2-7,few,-,CASRGGLLSEQYF,TGTGCCAGCAGAGGGGGGCTTCTCTCCGAGCAGTACTTC
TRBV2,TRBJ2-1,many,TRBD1,CASRGQGAGSEQFF,TGTGCCAGCAGGGGACAGGGGGCTGGTTCTGAGCAGTTCTTC
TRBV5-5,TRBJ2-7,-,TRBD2,CASSDRLAGVPGYF,TGTGCCAGCAGCGACCGACTAGCGGGAGTTCCCGGGTACTTC